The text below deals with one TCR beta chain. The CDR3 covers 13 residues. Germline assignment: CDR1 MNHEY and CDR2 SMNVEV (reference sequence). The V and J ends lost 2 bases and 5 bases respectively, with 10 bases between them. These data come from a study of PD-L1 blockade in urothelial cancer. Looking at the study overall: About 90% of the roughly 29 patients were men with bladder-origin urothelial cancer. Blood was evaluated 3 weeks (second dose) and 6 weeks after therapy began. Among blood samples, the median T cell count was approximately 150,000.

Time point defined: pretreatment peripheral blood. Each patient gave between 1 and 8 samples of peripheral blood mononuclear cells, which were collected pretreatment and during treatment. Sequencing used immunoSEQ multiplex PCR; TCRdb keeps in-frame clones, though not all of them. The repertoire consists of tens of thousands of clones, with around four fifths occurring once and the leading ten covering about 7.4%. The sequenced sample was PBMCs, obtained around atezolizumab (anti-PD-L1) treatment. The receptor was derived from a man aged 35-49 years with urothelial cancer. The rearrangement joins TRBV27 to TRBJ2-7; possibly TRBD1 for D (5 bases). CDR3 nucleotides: TGTGCCAGCAGTTTAATCCAGGGCCACGAGCAGTACTTC. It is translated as CASSLIQGHEQYF.